This T cell receptor beta chain derives from a study of glioma-infiltrating T cells after dendritic cell vaccination. This CDR3 is built from 14 residues. CDR1 SEHNR and CDR2 FQNEAQ come from the germline V gene (reference sequence). The V segment lost 5 bases and the J segment 6 bases; nucleotides outside the gene matches: 4. Input was approximately 2.2 ug genomic DNA, or all available if less. Assay used: immunoSEQ multiplex PCR; TCRdb lists only in-frame clones, some missing. The data show approximately 110,000 clones, with 90% seen just once and approximately 2.7% held by the top ten. The time point was: after dendritic cell vaccination, including at tumor progression/relapse. Blood PBMC samples: pre-vaccination, two weeks post third vaccination, and at tumor progression.

V gene TRBV7-9 combines with J gene TRBJ2-3, with 11 bases fitting TRBD1. The TCR was taken from a human donor with glioblastoma. The material sequenced was blood, taken after dendritic cell vaccination. The DNA for the CDR3 is TGTGCCAGCAGCCCGGGACAGGGGGGGGATACGCAGTATTTT. It codes for CASSPGQGGDTQYF. Variable domain in full (rest from reference TRBV7-9 and TRBJ2-3): DTGVSQNPRHKITKRGQNVTFRCDPISEHNRLYWYRQTLGQGPEFLTYFQNEAQLEKSRLLSDRFSAERPKGSFSTLEIQRTEQGDSAMYLCASSPGQGGDTQYFGPGTRLTVL.